This TCR beta chain derives from a study of a mutant IDH1 vaccine in newly diagnosed glioma. In the study overall: Prior therapy was radiotherapy, temozolomide, or both; most received both. Week 35 brought visit V12, which was followed by visit V13 at week 47. Overall study results and limits: There were vaccine-induced immune responses in about 92% of the patients.

Libraries were prepared by immunoSEQ multiplex PCR; TCRdb keeps only in-frame clonotypes and omits some of them. The table includes around 45,000 clones, more than 70% detected once. This CDR3 has 17 amino acids. From germline, CDR1 is SGHRS and CDR2 YFSETQ. V was clipped by 0 bases and J by 4 bases; unmatched bases: 9. As to time point: week 35, safety follow-up. Mutant IDH1 20-mer peptide, at 300 ug, made up each vaccine dose, with topical imiquimod. This clone was recorded a few times. What it recognizes is unknown. J is TRBJ1-1 and V is TRBV5-1, with 10 nucleotides matching TRBD1. This sequence originates from a woman aged 35 to 49 with glioma. The sample was PBMCs, taken from a glioma patient whose treatment included an IDH1 peptide vaccine. The CDR3 sequence is CASSLGTVRDRGTEAFF. As DNA, the CDR3 is TGCGCCAGCAGCTTGGGGACTGTCCGGGACAGGGGCACTGAAGCTTTCTTT. The whole variable domain, filled in from reference TRBV5-1 and TRBJ1-1, reads KAGVTQTPRYLIKTRGQQVTLSCSPISGHRSVSWYQQTPGQGLQFLFEYFSETQRNKGNFPGRFSGRQFSNSRSEMNVSTLELGDSALYLCASSLGTVRDRGTEAFFGQGTRLTVV.